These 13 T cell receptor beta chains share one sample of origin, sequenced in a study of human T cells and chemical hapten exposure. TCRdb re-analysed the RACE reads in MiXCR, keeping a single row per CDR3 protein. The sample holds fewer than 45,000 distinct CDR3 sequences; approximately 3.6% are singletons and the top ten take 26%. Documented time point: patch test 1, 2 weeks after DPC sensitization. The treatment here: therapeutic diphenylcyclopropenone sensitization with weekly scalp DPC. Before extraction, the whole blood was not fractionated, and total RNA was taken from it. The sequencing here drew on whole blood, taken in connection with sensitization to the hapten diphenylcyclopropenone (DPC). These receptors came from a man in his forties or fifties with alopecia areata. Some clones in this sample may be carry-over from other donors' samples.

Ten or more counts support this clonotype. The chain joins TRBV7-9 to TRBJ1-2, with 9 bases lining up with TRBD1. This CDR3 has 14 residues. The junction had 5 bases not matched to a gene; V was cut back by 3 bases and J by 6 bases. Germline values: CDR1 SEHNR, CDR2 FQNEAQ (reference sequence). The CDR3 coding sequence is TGTGCCAGCAGCTTCGCACAGGGGGCGCATGGCTACACCTTC. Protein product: CASSFAQGAHGYTF.

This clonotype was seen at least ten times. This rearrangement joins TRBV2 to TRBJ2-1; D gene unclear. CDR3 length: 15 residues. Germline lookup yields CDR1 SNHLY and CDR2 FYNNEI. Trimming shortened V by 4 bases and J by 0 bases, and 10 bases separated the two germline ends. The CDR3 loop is CASSAARSSYNEQFF. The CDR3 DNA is TGTGCCAGCAGTGCAGCAAGAAGCTCCTACAATGAGCAGTTCTTC.

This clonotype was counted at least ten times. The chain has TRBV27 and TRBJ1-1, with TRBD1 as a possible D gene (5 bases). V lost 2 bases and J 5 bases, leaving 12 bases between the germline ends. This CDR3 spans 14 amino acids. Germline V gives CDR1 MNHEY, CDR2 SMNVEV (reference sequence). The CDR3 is CASSLRSGGTEAFF. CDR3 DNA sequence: TGTGCCAGCAGTTTAAGGTCTGGGGGGACTGAAGCTTTCTTT.

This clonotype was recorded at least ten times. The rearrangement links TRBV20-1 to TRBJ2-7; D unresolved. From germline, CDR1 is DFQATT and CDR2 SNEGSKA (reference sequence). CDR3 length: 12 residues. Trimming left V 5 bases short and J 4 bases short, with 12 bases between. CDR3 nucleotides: TGCAGTGCTCGCCTTTGGGAATACGAGCAGTACTTC. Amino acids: CSARLWEYEQYF.

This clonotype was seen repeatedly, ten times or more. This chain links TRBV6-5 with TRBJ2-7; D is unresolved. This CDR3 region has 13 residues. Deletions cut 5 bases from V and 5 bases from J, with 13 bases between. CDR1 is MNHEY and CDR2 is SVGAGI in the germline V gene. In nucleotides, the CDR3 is TGTGCCAGCAGTCCGTTTGTACAGAACGAGCAGTACTTC. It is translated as CASSPFVQNEQYF.

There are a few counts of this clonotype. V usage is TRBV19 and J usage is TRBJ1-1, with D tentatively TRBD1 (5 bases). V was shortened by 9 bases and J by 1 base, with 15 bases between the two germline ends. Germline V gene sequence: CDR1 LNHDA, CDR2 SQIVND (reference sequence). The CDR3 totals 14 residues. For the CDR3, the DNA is TGTGCCAGCTCCCGGGGGGGACCGAACACTGAAGCTTTCTTT. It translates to CASSRGGPNTEAFF.

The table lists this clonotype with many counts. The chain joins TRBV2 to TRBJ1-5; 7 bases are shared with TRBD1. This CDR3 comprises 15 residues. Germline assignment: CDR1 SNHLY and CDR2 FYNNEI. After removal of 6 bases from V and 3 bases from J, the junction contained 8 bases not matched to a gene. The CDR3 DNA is TGTGCCAGCAGCTCAACGGGACAGAACAATCAGCCCCAGCATTTT. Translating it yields CASSSTGQNNQPQHF.

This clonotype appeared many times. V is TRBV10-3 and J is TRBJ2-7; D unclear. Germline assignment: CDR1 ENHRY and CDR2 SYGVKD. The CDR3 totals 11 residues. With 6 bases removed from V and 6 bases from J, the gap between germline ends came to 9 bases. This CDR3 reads CAIRGSREQYF. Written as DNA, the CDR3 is TGTGCCATCAGGGGTTCCCGCGAGCAGTACTTC.

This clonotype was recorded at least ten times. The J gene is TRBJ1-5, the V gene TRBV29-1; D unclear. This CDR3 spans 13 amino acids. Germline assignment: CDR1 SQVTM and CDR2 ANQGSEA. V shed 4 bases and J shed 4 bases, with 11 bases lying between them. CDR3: CSVVSGRNQPQHF. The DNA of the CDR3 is TGCAGCGTTGTGTCCGGTAGAAATCAGCCCCAGCATTTT.

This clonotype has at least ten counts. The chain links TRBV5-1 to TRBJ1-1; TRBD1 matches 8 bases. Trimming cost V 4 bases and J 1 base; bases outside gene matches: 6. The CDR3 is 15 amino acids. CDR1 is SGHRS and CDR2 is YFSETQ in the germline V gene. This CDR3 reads CASSLQGGRNTEAFF. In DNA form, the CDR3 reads TGCGCCAGCAGCCTACAGGGGGGTCGGAACACTGAAGCTTTCTTT. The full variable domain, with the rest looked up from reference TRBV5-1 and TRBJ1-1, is KAGVTQTPRYLIKTRGQQVTLSCSPISGHRSVSWYQQTPGQGLQFLFEYFSETQRNKGNFPGRFSGRQFSNSRSEMNVSTLELGDSALYLCASSLQGGRNTEAFFGQGTRLTVV.

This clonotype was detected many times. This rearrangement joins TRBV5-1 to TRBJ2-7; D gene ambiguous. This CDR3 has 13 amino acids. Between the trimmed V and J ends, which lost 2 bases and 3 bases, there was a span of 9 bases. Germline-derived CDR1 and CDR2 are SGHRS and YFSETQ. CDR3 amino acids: CASSLGRRYEQYF. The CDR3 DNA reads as TGCGCCAGCAGCTTAGGCAGACGCTACGAGCAGTACTTC.

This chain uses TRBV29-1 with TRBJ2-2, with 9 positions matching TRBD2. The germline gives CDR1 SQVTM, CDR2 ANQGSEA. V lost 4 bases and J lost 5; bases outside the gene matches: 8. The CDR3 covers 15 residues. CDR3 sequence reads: CSVVAGGPGTGELFF. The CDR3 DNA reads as TGCAGCGTTGTGGCGGGAGGGCCCGGGACCGGGGAGCTGTTTTTT.

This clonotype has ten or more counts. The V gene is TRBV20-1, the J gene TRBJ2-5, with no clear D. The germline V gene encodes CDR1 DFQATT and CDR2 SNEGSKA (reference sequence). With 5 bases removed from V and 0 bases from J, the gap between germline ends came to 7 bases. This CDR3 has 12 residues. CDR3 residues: CSAWKDQETQYF. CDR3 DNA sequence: TGCAGTGCTTGGAAGGACCAAGAGACCCAGTACTTC.